Many counts were recorded for the clone carrying this T cell receptor (beta chain). Its antigen is not identified. The CDR3 end is not reached by the read, which stops 3 residues before it; the germline J gene fills it in. The entry originates in a study of T cell clonality in common variable immunodeficiency. CDR1 and CDR2 from the germline V gene are SGDLS and YYNGEE. After removal of 4 bases from V and 1 base from J, the junction contained 5 bases not matched to a gene. CDR3 length: 15 amino acids. Profiled with immunoSEQ multiplex PCR; TCRdb holds only in-frame clones, not every one. The table lists around 45,000 clones, with no singletons. The study, taken as a whole, reports: Fewer TCRbeta clones were shared among CVID subjects than controls.

The sample taken for sequencing was peripheral blood mononuclear cells. This receptor was taken from a person between 18 and 70 years old in good health. J is TRBJ2-7 and V is TRBV9; 10 bases map to TRBD1. The CDR3 loop is CASSPQGQGSYEQYF. The part of the CDR3 DNA that was read is TGTGCCAGCAGCCCCCAGGGACAGGGGTCCTACGAG.